The clone carrying this T cell receptor beta chain was observed many times. The data are from a study of spatial heterogeneity in lung cancer. Study-wide background: Detection consistently yielded more beta chains than alpha chains.

The library protocol tagged each TCR cDNA with a unique molecular identifier. TCRdb redid the calling of the 5' RACE reads with MiXCR, one entry per CDR3 protein. The sample records nearly 80,000 distinct CDR3 sequences, roughly 8% being singletons. The time point is: sample taken at primary tumor resection. Untreated early-stage non-small cell lung cancer patients, 72 in total, were the donors. Researchers sequenced whole RNA taken from tumor, nontumor lung or frozen PBMC without sorting. With 4 bases clipped from V and 0 bases from J, the junction kept 6 bases outside the gene matches. CDR1 is SGHRS and CDR2 is YFSETQ in the germline V gene. The CDR3 loop spans 17 amino acids.

The sequenced sample was PBMCs, obtained at surgery. The source is a male donor with early-stage non-small cell lung cancer. The gene calls are TRBV5-1 and TRBJ2-2, with TRBD2 matching over 10 bases. The CDR3 loop is CASSPAGGPPNTGELFF. As DNA, the CDR3 is TGCGCCAGCAGCCCAGCGGGAGGGCCTCCGAACACCGGGGAGCTGTTTTTT. The full variable domain, with the rest looked up from reference TRBV5-1 and TRBJ2-2, is KAGVTQTPRYLIKTRGQQVTLSCSPISGHRSVSWYQQTPGQGLQFLFEYFSETQRNKGNFPGRFSGRQFSNSRSEMNVSTLELGDSALYLCASSPAGGPPNTGELFFGEGSRLTVL.